These T cell receptor beta chains were read from a single sample in a study of PD-L1 blockade in urothelial cancer. The protocol was immunoSEQ multiplex PCR, while the TCRdb copy is restricted to in-frame clones and leaves out a portion. The table lists 100,000 to 150,000 clones, roughly 84% of them singletons. This material consisted of PBMCs, taken around atezolizumab (anti-PD-L1) treatment. These receptors were taken from a man aged 50 to 60 with urothelial cancer. Both conserved end residues are part of each CDR3. A D gene is named only where the DNA matches it firmly. Some rows mark clone size as missing; the rest say once, few, many or name a class of expanded clone.

D	V	size	J	DNA	CDR3
TRBD2	TRBV7-2	-	TRBJ2-3	TGTGCCAGCAGCTTACGGTCTAGCGGGAGGGCCCCAGATACGCAGTATTTT	CASSLRSSGRAPDTQYF
TRBD2	TRBV7-9	-	TRBJ2-5	TGTGCCGTACGAATAACTCTGGCGGGAGACGACTTC	CAVRITLAGDDF
-	TRBV18	few	TRBJ1-6	TGTGCCAGCTCACCAATAGAGGATTCACCCCTCCACTTT	CASSPIEDSPLHF
TRBD1	TRBV5-5	-	TRBJ1-5	TGTGCCAGCAGCGCGACAGGGGGCATCAATCAGCCCCAGCATTTT	CASSATGGINQPQHF
TRBD2	TRBV15	-	TRBJ2-1	TGTGCCACCAGCAGAGTCTCCGGGACTAGCGGGAGTAATGAGCAGTTCTTC	CATSRVSGTSGSNEQFF
TRBD2	TRBV28	-	TRBJ2-1	TGTGCCAGCAGTTCCGGGACTAGCGCCTTCGGGAATGAGCAGTTCTTC	CASSSGTSAFGNEQFF
TRBD2	TRBV19	-	TRBJ2-1	TGTGCCAGTACCGTGGTAGCGGGGGGGAATGAGCAGTTCTTC	CASTVVAGGNEQFF
TRBD1	TRBV19	-	TRBJ1-5	TGTGCCAGTAGTAAAGGACAGGGGAATCAGCCCCAGCATTTT	CASSKGQGNQPQHF
-	TRBV7-9	few	TRBJ2-7	TGTGCCAGCAGCCCCAGGGGTCCGGCGGAGCAGTACTTC	CASSPRGPAEQYF
-	TRBV10-3	few	TRBJ1-2	TGTGCCATCAGCAAGGATAGCACTCTCTATGGCTACACCTTC	CAISKDSTLYGYTF
TRBD1	TRBV6-5	-	TRBJ2-7	TGTGCCAGCAGGCCCGGGACAGGGGTTGCCGAGCAGTACTTC	CASRPGTGVAEQYF
TRBD2	TRBV4-1	-	TRBJ2-1	TGCGCCAGCAGCCCACTAGCGGAGCCGGGTGAGCAGTTCTTC	CASSPLAEPGEQFF
TRBD1	TRBV7-9	-	TRBJ2-7	TGTGCCAGCAGCCAGGACAGGCGGTCCTACGAGCAGTACTTC	CASSQDRRSYEQYF
TRBD1	TRBV19	-	TRBJ2-6	TGTGCCAGTAGTGCCATAGGGACAGGGGCTGGGGCCAACGTCCTGACTTTC	CASSAIGTGAGANVLTF
TRBD2	TRBV10-3	-	TRBJ2-1	TGTGCCATCAGTGTTGAGACTAGCGGGGGCAGAAATGAGCAGTTCTTC	CAISVETSGGRNEQFF
TRBD1	TRBV29-1	-	TRBJ1-3	TGCAGCGTTTTACAGGGGAGCTCTGGAAACACCATATATTTT	CSVLQGSSGNTIYF
-	TRBV14	-	TRBJ1-1	TGTGCCAGCAGCCAAGCTCCAGGGCGAGCTTTCTTT	CASSQAPGRAFF
TRBD1	TRBV7-9	-	TRBJ2-7	TGTGCCAGCAGCCCCTCCGGGACAGGGGGGTACGAGCAGTACTTC	CASSPSGTGGYEQYF
-	TRBV5-5	-	TRBJ2-1	TGTGCCAGCAGCTGGGGGACACTACCCGATGAGCAGTTCTTC	CASSWGTLPDEQFF
-	TRBV7-2	-	TRBJ2-7	TGTGCCAGCCAGCTTAGTGTGCAGGGCCTCTCCTACGAGCAGTACTTC	CASQLSVQGLSYEQYF
-	TRBV18	few	TRBJ2-1	TGTGCCAGCTCACCACCCCTAGCGTTAAGCTCCTACAATGAGCAGTTCTTC	CASSPPLALSSYNEQFF
TRBD2	TRBV5-1	-	TRBJ2-5	TGCGCCAGCAGGCCTCTGGGACTAGCGGATTCGCGGGAGACCCAGTACTTC	CASRPLGLADSRETQYF
-	TRBV2	-	TRBJ2-3	TGTGCCAGCATTCCGGGAACTGGCTTAAGGTACACAGATACGCAGTATTTT	CASIPGTGLRYTDTQYF
-	TRBV10-1	-	TRBJ2-6	TGCGCCAGCAGTGAGGCAAACCGGGGGTGGGGGGCCAACGTCCTGACTTTC	CASSEANRGWGANVLTF
-	TRBV11-3	-	TRBJ2-1	TGTGCCAGCAGCCCTTCGGCGGGAAGTAGTAATGAGCAGTTCTTC	CASSPSAGSSNEQFF
-	TRBV5-1	-	TRBJ2-1	TGCGCCAGCAGCCTGCGGACAATGAGTGACAATGAGCAGTTCTTC	CASSLRTMSDNEQFF
TRBD2	TRBV9	-	TRBJ2-1	TGTGCCAGCAGCCCCAGCGGGAGCTCCTACAATGAGCAGTTCTTC	CASSPSGSSYNEQFF
-	TRBV5-1	once	TRBJ2-7	TGCGCCAGCAGCCCGACGCGTGGGGGAGGTCTCCACGAGCAGTACTTC	CASSPTRGGGLHEQYF
TRBD1	TRBV7-6	-	TRBJ1-1	TGTGCCAGCAGCTTAAACCAGGGGGCCGGAGGTACTGAAGCTTTCTTT	CASSLNQGAGGTEAFF
TRBD2	TRBV4-1	-	TRBJ2-7	TGCGCCAGCAGCCAAGAACAGCGGGAGGCGGGATACGAGCAGTACTTC	CASSQEQREAGYEQYF
-	TRBV7-9	-	TRBJ2-1	TGTGCCAGCAGACCTCCGTTCAGGGTCGGGAATGAGCAGTTCTTC	CASRPPFRVGNEQFF
-	TRBV20-1	-	TRBJ1-2	TGCAGTGCTGTACGAGACTATGGCTACACCTTC	CSAVRDYGYTF
TRBD2	TRBV28	-	TRBJ2-1	TGTGCCAGCAGTCCGTCGACTAGCGGGAGGGCCGGATTCTACAATGAGCAGTTCTTC	CASSPSTSGRAGFYNEQFF
TRBD2	TRBV25-1	-	TRBJ2-1	TGTGCCAGCAGAGGGACTAGCGACAATGAGCAGTTCTTC	CASRGTSDNEQFF
TRBD1	TRBV7-6	-	TRBJ2-7	TGTGCCAGCAGCGGGACCGGGACAGGTTCCTACGAGCAGTACTTC	CASSGTGTGSYEQYF
-	TRBV2	-	TRBJ1-2	TGTGCCAGCAGCCAGGGGCAATTCTATGGCTACACCTTC	CASSQGQFYGYTF
-	TRBV28	few	TRBJ1-5	TGTGCCAGCAGTTCCCTACGGGGGAGCGGGCAGCCCCAGCATTTT	CASSSLRGSGQPQHF
-	TRBV5-1	-	TRBJ1-4	TGCGCCAGCAGCCCGACAGCGGGCGAAAAACTGTTTTTT	CASSPTAGEKLFF
-	TRBV30	-	TRBJ1-5	TGTGCCTGGAGTCACGGGTCCCACGGCAATCAGCCCCAGCATTTT	CAWSHGSHGNQPQHF
TRBD1	TRBV19	few	TRBJ1-1	TGTGCCAGTAGTACAAGGACAGGGGGAACTGAAGCTTTCTTT	CASSTRTGGTEAFF
-	TRBV6-1	once	TRBJ1-2	TGTGCCAGCACCGCCCCAACAGGGTCCGGCTACACCTTC	CASTAPTGSGYTF
-	TRBV11-1	once	TRBJ1-1	TGTGCCAGCAGCTTAAGACGGGGGGACACTGAAGCTTTCTTT	CASSLRRGDTEAFF
TRBD2	TRBV10-3	-	TRBJ2-4	TGTGCCATCAGTGATTCTGGCGGGAGGCTAGCCAAAAACATTCAGTACTTC	CAISDSGGRLAKNIQYF
TRBD1	TRBV4-1	-	TRBJ1-6	TGCGCCAGCAGCCAAGCCGGGACAGGGAAAAATTCACCCCTCCACTTT	CASSQAGTGKNSPLHF
-	TRBV5-1	-	TRBJ1-6	TGCGCCAGCCGGGTTTCCTCCTATAATTCACCCCTCCACTTT	CASRVSSYNSPLHF